The rows below give T cell receptor beta chains drawn from one sample of a study of shared T cell receptors in the human thymus. TCRdb's copy holds only in-frame clones and misses some; the assay was immunoSEQ multiplex PCR. Here the sample spans approximately 760,000 clones, 75% to 90% being singletons. This same sample was also taken into another study, of human thymus T cells.

Sequenced material: thymocytes. Source of these receptors: a girl less than two years old with a congenital heart defect. Both conserved end residues are part of each CDR3. The order of the fields is clone size, J gene, V gene, D gene, CDR3 protein, CDR3 DNA. A D gene is named only where the DNA matches it firmly. Some rows have no size entry. The others give once, few or many, or a class for an expanded clone.

>few|TRBJ1-1|TRBV9|-
CASSGGSAVGYTEAFF
TGTGCCAGCAGCGGGGGATCAGCGGTGGGCTACACTGAAGCTTTCTTT
>-|TRBJ2-1|TRBV18|TRBD2
CASSPPRGGENEQFF
TGTGCCAGCTCACCACCTCGCGGGGGGGAGAATGAGCAGTTCTTC
>-|TRBJ1-3|TRBV7-2|-
CASSPSTPQGAGNTIYF
TGTGCCAGCAGCCCGTCTACCCCACAGGGTGCGGGAAACACCATATATTTT
>-|TRBJ1-1|TRBV7-8|-
CASSSNSGTEAFF
TGTGCCAGCAGCTCCAACAGCGGCACTGAAGCTTTCTTT
>-|TRBJ2-2|TRBV27|-
CASSLKTPNTGELFF
TGTGCCAGCAGTTTAAAGACACCGAACACCGGGGAGCTGTTTTTT
>-|TRBJ2-7|TRBV6-1|TRBD2
CASSAGGGDLPSEQYF
TGTGCCAGCAGTGCGGGGGGTGGGGACTTACCTTCCGAGCAGTACTTC
>-|TRBJ1-5|TRBV28|-
CASSIIDSRYQPQHF
TGTGCCAGCAGTATAATAGACAGCAGGTATCAGCCCCAGCATTTT
>-|TRBJ2-5|TRBV13|TRBD2
CAVKRELAGGPGFETQYF
TGTGCCGTCAAAAGGGAGCTAGCGGGGGGGCCCGGATTCGAGACCCAGTACTTC
>once|TRBJ2-7|TRBV6-5|TRBD1
CASRPAGGSYEQYF
TGTGCCAGCAGACCAGCAGGGGGCTCCTACGAGCAGTACTTC
>-|TRBJ1-5|TRBV18|TRBD1
CASSPNRGRGNQPQHF
TGTGCCAGCTCACCGAACAGGGGGCGCGGTAATCAGCCCCAGCATTTT
>-|TRBJ1-2|TRBV14|-
CASSQVGGARRQNLYGYTF
TGTGCCAGCAGCCAAGTCGGTGGGGCCCGGCGGCAGAATCTCTATGGCTACACCTTC
>few|TRBJ2-2|TRBV10-3|-
CAISGWGAGELFF
TGTGCCATCAGTGGGTGGGGAGCCGGGGAGCTGTTTTTT
>-|TRBJ2-3|TRBV7-3|TRBD1
CASSLGELRDRITDTQYF
TGTGCCAGCAGCTTAGGTGAACTCCGGGACAGGATCACAGATACGCAGTATTTT
>-|TRBJ1-2|TRBV5-4|TRBD1
CASSSTGQGTLSDYGYTF
TGTGCCAGCAGCTCCACGGGACAGGGTACCCTTAGTGACTATGGCTACACCTTC
>-|TRBJ2-1|TRBV6-1|TRBD2
CASSEFASGGIDEQFF
TGTGCCAGCAGTGAATTCGCTAGCGGGGGGATTGATGAGCAGTTCTTC
>-|TRBJ1-2|TRBV28|TRBD1
CASSVQGYYGYTF
TGTGCCAGCAGCGTACAGGGGTACTATGGCTACACCTTC